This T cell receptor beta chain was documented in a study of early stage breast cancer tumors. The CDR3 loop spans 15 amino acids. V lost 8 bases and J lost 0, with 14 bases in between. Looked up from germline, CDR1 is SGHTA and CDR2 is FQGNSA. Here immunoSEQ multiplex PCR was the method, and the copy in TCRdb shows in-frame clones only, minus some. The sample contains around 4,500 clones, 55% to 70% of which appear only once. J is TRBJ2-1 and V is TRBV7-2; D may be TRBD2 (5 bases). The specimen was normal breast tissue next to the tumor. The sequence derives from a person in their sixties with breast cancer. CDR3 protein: CASRQRPSSYNEQFF. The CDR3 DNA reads TGTGCCAGCCGCCAGCGGCCAAGCTCCTACAATGAGCAGTTCTTC.